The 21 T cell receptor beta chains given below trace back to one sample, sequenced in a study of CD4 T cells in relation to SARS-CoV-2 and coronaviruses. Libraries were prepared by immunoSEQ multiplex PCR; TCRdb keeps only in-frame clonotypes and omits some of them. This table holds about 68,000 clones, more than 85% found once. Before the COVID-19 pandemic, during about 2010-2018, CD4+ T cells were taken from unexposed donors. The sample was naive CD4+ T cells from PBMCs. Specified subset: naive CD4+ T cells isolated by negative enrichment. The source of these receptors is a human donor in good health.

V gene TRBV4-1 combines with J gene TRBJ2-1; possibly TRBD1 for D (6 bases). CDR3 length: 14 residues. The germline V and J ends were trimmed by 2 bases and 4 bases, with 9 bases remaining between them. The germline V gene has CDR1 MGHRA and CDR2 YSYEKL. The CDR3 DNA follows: TGCGCCAGCAGCCAACGAGGGGGTTACAATGAGCAGTTCTTC. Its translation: CASSQRGGYNEQFF.

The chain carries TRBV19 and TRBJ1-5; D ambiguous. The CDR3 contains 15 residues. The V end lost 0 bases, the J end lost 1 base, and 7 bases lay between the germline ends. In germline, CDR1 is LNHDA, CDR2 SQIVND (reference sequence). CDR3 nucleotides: TGTGCCAGTAGTATAGATCCCTGGAGCAATCAGCCCCAGCATTTT. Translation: CASSIDPWSNQPQHF.

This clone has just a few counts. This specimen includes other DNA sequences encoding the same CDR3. The CDR3 here is CASSLGQSTDTQYF. CDR3 nucleotides: TGTGCCAGCAGCTTAGGGCAGAGCACAGATACGCAGTATTTT. J is TRBJ2-3 and V is TRBV7-9; D is unresolved. Germline CDR1 is SEHNR and CDR2 is FQNEAQ (reference sequence). This CDR3 has 14 amino acids. Trimming took 1 base from V and 0 from J, leaving 5 bases between them. The whole variable domain, remainder taken from reference TRBV7-9 and TRBJ2-3, is DTGVSQNPRHKITKRGQNVTFRCDPISEHNRLYWYRQTLGQGPEFLTYFQNEAQLEKSRLLSDRFSAERPKGSFSTLEIQRTEQGDSAMYLCASSLGQSTDTQYFGPGTRLTVL.

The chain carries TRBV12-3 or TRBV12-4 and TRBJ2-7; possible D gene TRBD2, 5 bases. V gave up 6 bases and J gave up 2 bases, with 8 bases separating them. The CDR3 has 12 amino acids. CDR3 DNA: TGTGCCAGCAGCCCGGGGACCTACGAGCAGTACTTC. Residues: CASSPGTYEQYF.

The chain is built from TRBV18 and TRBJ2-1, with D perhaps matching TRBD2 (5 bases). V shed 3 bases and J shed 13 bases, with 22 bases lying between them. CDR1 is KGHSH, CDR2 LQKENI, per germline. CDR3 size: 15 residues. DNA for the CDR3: TGTGCCAGCTCACCCCAAAATCCGGGGTCTATAGCTCAGTTCTTC. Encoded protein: CASSPQNPGSIAQFF.

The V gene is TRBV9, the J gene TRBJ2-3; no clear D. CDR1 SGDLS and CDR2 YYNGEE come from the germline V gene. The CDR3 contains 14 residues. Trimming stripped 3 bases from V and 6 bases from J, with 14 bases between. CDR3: CASSALGPGDTQYF. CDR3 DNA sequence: TGTGCCAGCAGCGCCCTCGGACCCGGCGATACGCAGTATTTT.

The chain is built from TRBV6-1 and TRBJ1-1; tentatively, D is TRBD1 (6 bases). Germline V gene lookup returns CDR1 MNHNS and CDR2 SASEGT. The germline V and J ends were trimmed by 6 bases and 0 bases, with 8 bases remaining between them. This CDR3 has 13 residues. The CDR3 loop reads CASRRDMNTEAFF. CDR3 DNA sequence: TGTGCCAGCAGAAGGGACATGAACACTGAAGCTTTCTTT.

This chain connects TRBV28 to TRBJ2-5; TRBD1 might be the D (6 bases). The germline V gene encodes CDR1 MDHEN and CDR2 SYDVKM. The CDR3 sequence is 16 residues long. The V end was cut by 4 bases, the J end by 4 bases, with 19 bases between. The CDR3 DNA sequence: TGTGCCAGCAGTTCCCCGGCAGGGGTGGGGCCAGAGACCCAGTACTTC. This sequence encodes CASSSPAGVGPETQYF.

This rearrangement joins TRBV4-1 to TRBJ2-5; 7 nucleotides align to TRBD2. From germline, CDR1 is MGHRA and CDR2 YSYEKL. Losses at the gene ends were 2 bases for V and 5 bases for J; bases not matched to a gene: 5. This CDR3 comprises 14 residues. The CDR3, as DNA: TGCGCCAGCAGCCAACGGGACGGGGGGGAGACCCAGTACTTC. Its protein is CASSQRDGGETQYF.

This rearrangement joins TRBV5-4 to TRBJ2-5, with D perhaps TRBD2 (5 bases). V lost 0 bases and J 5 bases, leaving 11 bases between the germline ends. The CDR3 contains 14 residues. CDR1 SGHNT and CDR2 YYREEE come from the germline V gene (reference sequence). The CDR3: CASSLAGVKETQYF. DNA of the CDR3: TGTGCCAGCAGCTTGGCCGGGGTTAAGGAGACCCAGTACTTC.

Here the CDR3 DNA reads TGTGCCAGCAGCCCTCCCGTGGGGGGCGAAAAACTGTTTTTT. It encodes CASSPPVGGEKLFF. The rearrangement links TRBV3-1 (or the pseudogene TRBV3-2) to TRBJ1-4; D is perhaps TRBD1 (6 bases). The V gene lost 4 bases and the J gene lost 8 bases, with 14 bases spanning the gap. Germline lookup yields CDR1 LGHDT and CDR2 YNNKEL (reference sequence). The CDR3 is 14 amino acids.

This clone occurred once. DNA of the CDR3: TGTGCCAGCAGCATCATTCAGGGGGGCGCGGAAGCTTTCTTT. It is translated as CASSIIQGGAEAFF. The chain uses TRBV27 and TRBJ1-1; 7 positions match TRBD1. Germline V gives CDR1 MNHEY, CDR2 SMNVEV (reference sequence). V was clipped by 6 bases and J by 8 bases; unmatched bases: 12. This CDR3 has 14 residues.

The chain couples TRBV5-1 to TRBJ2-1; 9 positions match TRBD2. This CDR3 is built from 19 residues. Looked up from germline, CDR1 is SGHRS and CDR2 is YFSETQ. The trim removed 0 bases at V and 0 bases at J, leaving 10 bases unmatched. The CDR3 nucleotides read TGCGCCAGCAGCTTGGAGGGGGCTAGCGGGGTGAGCTCCTACAATGAGCAGTTCTTC. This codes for CASSLEGASGVSSYNEQFF.

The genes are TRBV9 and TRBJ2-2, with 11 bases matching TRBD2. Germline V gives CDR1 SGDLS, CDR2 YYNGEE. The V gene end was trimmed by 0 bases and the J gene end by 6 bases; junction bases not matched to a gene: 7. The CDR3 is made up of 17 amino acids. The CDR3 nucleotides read TGTGCCAGCAGCGTAGTTATTAGCGGGAGGGGCCCCGGGGAGCTGTTTTTT. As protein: CASSVVISGRGPGELFF.

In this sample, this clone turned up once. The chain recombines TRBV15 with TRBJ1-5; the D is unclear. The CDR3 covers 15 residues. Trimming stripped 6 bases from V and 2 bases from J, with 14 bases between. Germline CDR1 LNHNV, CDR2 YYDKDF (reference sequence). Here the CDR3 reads CATSLTRDRNQPQHF. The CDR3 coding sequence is TGTGCCACCAGTCTTACTAGGGATCGCAATCAGCCCCAGCATTTT.

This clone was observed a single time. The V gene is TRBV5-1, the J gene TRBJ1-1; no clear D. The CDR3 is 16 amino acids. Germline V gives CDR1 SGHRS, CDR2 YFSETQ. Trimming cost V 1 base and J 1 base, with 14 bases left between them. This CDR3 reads CASSLMPGYRNTEAFF. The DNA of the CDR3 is TGCGCCAGCAGCTTGATGCCAGGATACCGGAACACTGAAGCTTTCTTT. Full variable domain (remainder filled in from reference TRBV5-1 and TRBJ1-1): KAGVTQTPRYLIKTRGQQVTLSCSPISGHRSVSWYQQTPGQGLQFLFEYFSETQRNKGNFPGRFSGRQFSNSRSEMNVSTLELGDSALYLCASSLMPGYRNTEAFFGQGTRLTVV.

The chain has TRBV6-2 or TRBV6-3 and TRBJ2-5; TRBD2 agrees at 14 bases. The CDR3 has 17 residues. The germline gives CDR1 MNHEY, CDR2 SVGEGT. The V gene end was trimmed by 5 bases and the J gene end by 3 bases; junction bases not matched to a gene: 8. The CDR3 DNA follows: TGTGCCAGCAGTGGGGGACTAGCGGGGGTCCGTAAAGAGACCCAGTACTTC. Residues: CASSGGLAGVRKETQYF.

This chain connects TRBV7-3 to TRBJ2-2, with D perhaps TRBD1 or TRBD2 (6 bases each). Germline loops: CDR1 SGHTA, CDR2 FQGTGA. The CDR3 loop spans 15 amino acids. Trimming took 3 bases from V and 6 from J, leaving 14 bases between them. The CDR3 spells CASSFGGRSAGELFF. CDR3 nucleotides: TGTGCCAGCAGCTTTGGGGGGCGGTCCGCCGGGGAGCTGTTTTTT. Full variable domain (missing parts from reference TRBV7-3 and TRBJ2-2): GAGVSQTPSNKVTEKGKYVELRCDPISGHTALYWYRQSLGQGPEFLIYFQGTGAADDSGLPNDRFFAVRPEGSVSTLKIQRTERGDSAVYLCASSFGGRSAGELFFGEGSRLTVL.

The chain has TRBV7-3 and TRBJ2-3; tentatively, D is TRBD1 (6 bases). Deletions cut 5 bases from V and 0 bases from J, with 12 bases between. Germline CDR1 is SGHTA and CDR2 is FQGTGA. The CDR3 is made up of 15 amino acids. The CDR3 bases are TGTGCCAGCAGCCGCGACAGGCCTAGCACAGATACGCAGTATTTT. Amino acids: CASSRDRPSTDTQYF.

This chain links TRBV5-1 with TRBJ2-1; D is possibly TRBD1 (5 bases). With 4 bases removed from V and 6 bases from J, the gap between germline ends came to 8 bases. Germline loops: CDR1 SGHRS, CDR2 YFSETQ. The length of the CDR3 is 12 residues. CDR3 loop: CASSPTGNEQFF. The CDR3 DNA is TGCGCCAGCAGCCCTACAGGCAATGAGCAGTTCTTC.

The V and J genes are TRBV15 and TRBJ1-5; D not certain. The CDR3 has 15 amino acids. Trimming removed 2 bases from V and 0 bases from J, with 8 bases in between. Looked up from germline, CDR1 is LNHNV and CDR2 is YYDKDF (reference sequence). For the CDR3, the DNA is TGTGCCACCAGCAGACAGAGTCCTAGCAATCAGCCCCAGCATTTT. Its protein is CATSRQSPSNQPQHF.